This T cell receptor (beta chain) appears in the sequencing data of a study of T cell repertoires in cytomegalovirus infection. Study-wide context: Signatures in public TCR beta sequences pointed to both CMV infection and matching HLA type.

Findings and caveats of the study: Dominating the ex vivo response were HLA-C-restricted CMV-specific TCR beta clonotypes. Carriers of CMV and the relevant HLA type were discriminated by public TCR beta frequency.

Looked up from germline, CDR1 is MDHEN and CDR2 is SYDVKM. CDR3 size: 17 residues. V gave up 5 bases and J gave up 5 bases; unmatched junction bases: 10. Via MiXCR, TCRdb re-called the reads, giving one row per CDR3 protein. The table has approximately 250,000 distinct CDR3 sequences, around an eighth seen once; the top ten hold around 1.6%. This clonotype was counted only a few times. As yet, its antigen is unknown. Input material: PBMCs. The chain couples TRBV28 to TRBJ2-1, with 12 nucleotides matching TRBD2. The source of this sequence is a human donor in good health (CMV status not recorded). Some clones in this sample may be carry-over from other donors' samples. The CDR3 DNA reads as TGTGCCAGCAGTCTTTCGGGGGGACTAGCGGGTGACAATGAGCAGTTCTTC. Its protein is CASSLSGGLAGDNEQFF. The full variable domain, in which reference TRBV28 and TRBJ2-1 provide the parts outside the CDR3, is DVKVTQSSRYLVKRTGEKVFLECVQDMDHENMFWYRQDPGLGLRLIYFSYDVKMKEKGDIPEGYSVSREKKERFSLILESASTNQTSMYLCASSLSGGLAGDNEQFFGPGTRLTVL.